The following is a T cell receptor (beta chain) sequence with its context. This receptor's antigen is unknown. It has no much larger one-base neighbor in the sample; base qualities were not kept. CDR1 and CDR2 (SGHRS, YFSETQ) derive from the germline V gene. From its cysteine to its phenylalanine, the CDR3 spans 17 amino acids. Only the CDR3 part of the read is kept: 51 bases, read in frame from the first base. The germline ends are 24 bases apart after V is trimmed by 7 bases and J by 4 bases. This sample was taken from a study of T-cell reconstitution after alpha-beta-depleted transplantation in children (dated by TCRdb to 2015 to 2016). Regarding the complete study: T-cell immune reconstitution after TCRalphabeta/CD19-depleted allogeneic hematopoietic cell transplantation in children was quantitatively tracked in the study by means of TCR repertoire profiling. The paper as a whole reports these results and caveats: The apparently early recovery of alphabetaT-cell counts about two months after transplant reportedly depended on only several hundred rapidly expanded clones that came from non-depleted graft cells. Over the following months the frequencies of hyperexpanded clones went down, and after one year T-cell counts and TCRbeta diversity were mostly credited to newly produced T cells. In some patients, the high TCRbeta diversity seen at day 60 was put down to recipient T cells and intrathymic progenitors that had survived conditioning.

The label giving this sample's treatment or condition can be read as: allogeneic hematopoietic cell transplantation with graft depleted of TCRalphabeta T cells and CD19 B cells. Transplant recipients were children who received TCRalphabeta/CD19-depleted allogeneic hematopoietic cell grafts. The library was produced with PCR. For sequencing, an Illumina HiSeq 2500 was employed. To normalize quantification of the TCRbeta repertoire, the TCR libraries were built with molecular barcoding that relied on unique molecular identifiers. TCRdb handled the public reads itself, with Q25 trimming in fastp and clone calling in MiXCR, and kept productive beta chains. Each entry is one CDR3 protein sequence, shown with its most common DNA and genes. Present in this sample are 200,000 or so distinct CDR3 sequences, roughly 8.3% of which were seen just once. Approximately 40% of the sample comes from the top ten.

The chain links TRBV5-1 with TRBJ2-1; 6 matching bases give a weak D call of TRBD2. This clonotype was sampled from a male patient aged 2-9 years who had a stem cell transplant for acute myeloid leukemia, so the T cells may come from the graft donor. The sample here was PBMCs, mostly from graft donor cells, taken 360 days after TCRalphabeta/CD19-depleted stem cell transplant. The CDR3 protein is CASWGAGPTPFYNEQFF. The nucleotides are TGCGCCAGCTGGGGCGCGGGGCCCACCCCCTTTTACAATGAGCAGTTCTTC.